A single sample gave rise to the 3 T cell receptor beta chains below, sequenced in a study of shared clonotypes between healthy human individuals. Only in-frame clones appear in the TCRdb table, and some are missing; sequencing was by immunoSEQ multiplex PCR. The sample records around 980,000 clones, 70% to 80% being singletons. Sequencing was carried out using memory CD4+ T cells from PBMCs. Noted subset: CD45RA-negative fraction. These receptors originate from a man between 18 and 35 years old in good health. Some clones in this sample may be carry-over from other donors' samples.

The J gene is TRBJ1-1, the V gene TRBV29-1; D remains unclear. The CDR3 spans 13 residues. V was cut by 4 bases and J by 0 bases, with 9 bases left in between. Germline-derived CDR1 and CDR2 are SQVTM and ANQGSEA. CDR3 loop: CSVARWMNTEAFF. The DNA for the CDR3 is TGCAGCGTTGCGAGGTGGATGAACACTGAAGCTTTCTTT.

This clone was seen repeatedly, ten times or more. The chain combines TRBV5-8 with TRBJ1-2; perhaps TRBD1 as D (5 bases). This CDR3 comprises 13 residues. In germline, CDR1 is SGHTS, CDR2 YDEGEE. Trimming left V 2 bases short and J 4 bases short, with 9 bases between. The CDR3 DNA follows: TGTGCCAGCAGCTTTGGGGGTGTCTATGGCTACACCTTC. It codes for CASSFGGVYGYTF.

This clone came up a few times. The rearrangement links TRBV18 to TRBJ1-5; D is uncertain. The V end was cut by 1 base, the J end by 11 bases, with 12 bases between. Per the germline V gene, CDR1 is KGHSH and CDR2 is LQKENI. This CDR3 spans 13 amino acids. The chain's CDR3 is CASSPLANGAQHF. The CDR3 DNA sequence: TGTGCCAGCTCACCACTGGCCAATGGGGCCCAGCATTTT.